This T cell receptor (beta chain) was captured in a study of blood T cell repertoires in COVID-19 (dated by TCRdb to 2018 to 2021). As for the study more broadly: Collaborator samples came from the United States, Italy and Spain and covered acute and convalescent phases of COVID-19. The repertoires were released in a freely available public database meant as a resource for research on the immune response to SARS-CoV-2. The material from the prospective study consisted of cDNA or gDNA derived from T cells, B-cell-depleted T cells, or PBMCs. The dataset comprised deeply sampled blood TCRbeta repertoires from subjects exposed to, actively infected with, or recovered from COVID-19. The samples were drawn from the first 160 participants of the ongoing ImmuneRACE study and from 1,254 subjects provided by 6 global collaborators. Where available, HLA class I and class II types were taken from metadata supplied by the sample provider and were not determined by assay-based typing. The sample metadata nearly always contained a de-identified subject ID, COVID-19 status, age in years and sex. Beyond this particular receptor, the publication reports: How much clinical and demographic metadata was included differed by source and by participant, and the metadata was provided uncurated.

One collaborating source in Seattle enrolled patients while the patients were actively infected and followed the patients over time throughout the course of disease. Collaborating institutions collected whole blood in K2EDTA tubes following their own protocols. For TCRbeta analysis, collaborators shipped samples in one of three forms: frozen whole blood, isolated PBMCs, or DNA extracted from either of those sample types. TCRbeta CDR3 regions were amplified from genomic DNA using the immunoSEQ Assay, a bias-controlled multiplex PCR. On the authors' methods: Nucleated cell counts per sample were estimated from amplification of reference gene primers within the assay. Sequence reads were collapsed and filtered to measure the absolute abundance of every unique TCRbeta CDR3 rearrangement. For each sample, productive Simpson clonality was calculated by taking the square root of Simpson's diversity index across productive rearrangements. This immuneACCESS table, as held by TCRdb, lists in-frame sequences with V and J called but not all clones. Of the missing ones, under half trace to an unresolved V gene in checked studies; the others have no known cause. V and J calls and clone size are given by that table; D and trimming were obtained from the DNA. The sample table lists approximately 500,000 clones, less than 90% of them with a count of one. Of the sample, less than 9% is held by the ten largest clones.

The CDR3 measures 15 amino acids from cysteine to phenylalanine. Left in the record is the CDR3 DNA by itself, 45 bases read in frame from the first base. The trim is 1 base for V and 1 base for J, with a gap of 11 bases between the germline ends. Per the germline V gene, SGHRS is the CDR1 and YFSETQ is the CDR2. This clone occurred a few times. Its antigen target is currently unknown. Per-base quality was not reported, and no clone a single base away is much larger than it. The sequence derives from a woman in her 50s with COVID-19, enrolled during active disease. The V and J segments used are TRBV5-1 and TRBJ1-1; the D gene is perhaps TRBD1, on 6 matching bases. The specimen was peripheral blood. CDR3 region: CASSLNSRGNTEAFF. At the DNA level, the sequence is TGCGCCAGCAGCTTGAACTCCAGGGGGAACACTGAAGCTTTCTTT. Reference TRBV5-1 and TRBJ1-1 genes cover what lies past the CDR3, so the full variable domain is KAGVTQTPRYLIKTRGQQVTLSCSPISGHRSVSWYQQTPGQGLQFLFEYFSETQRNKGNFPGRFSGRQFSNSRSEMNVSTLELGDSALYLCASSLNSRGNTEAFFGQGTRLTVV.